The clone carrying this T cell receptor beta chain showed up just once. The CDR3 runs to 13 residues. Germline CDR1 and CDR2: SGHNT and YENEEA. V shed 1 base, J shed 4 bases, and the junction held 0 bases outside the gene matches. The sample originates from a study of radiotherapy plus CTLA-4 blockade in lung cancer. Data came from immunoSEQ multiplex PCR; TCRdb stores just in-frame clones and leaves some out. The table has about 98,000 clones, 80% to 85% seen once. This specimen consisted of peripheral blood, obtained from a patient treated with radiotherapy plus ipilimumab. The rearrangement links TRBV11-3 to TRBJ2-7; 8 positions agree with TRBD1. The receptor comes from a human donor with non-small cell lung cancer who had a partial response to radiotherapy plus ipilimumab. CDR3 in amino acids: CASSLGTGYEQYF. The CDR3 DNA is TGTGCCAGCAGCTTAGGGACAGGGTACGAGCAGTACTTC.